The clone carrying this T cell receptor (beta chain) has more than one count but fewer than ten. The antigen remains unidentified. J gave up 8 bases and V 4 bases, and 7 bases lay outside the gene matches. The CDR3 is 16 residues long. CDR1 is ENHRY, CDR2 SYGVKD, per germline. The data belong to a study of T cells in Graves' hyperthyroidism and ophthalmopathy. Amplification of TCR beta CDR3 regions used RNA as the template. HTBI primers were employed in a first-round RT-PCR of the TCR CDR3. Each CDR3 protein gets one entry after TCRdb re-called the multiplex PCR reads with MiXCR. Altogether about 640,000 distinct CDR3 sequences are present, 20% being singletons, with the ten largest covering 30% to 40%. Ophthalmopathy cases met thresholds of Clinical Activity Score at least 3, NOSPECS grade at least 4 and duration under 3 months. General study points: Among clonotypes expanded in thyroid above 0.001, most were also found in blood.

The origin of this receptor is a man under 40 with Graves' ophthalmopathy. The V gene is TRBV10-3, the J gene TRBJ2-1; 14 nucleotides match TRBD2. Sequenced input: blood. The CDR3 protein is CAISGGLAGGLHEQFF. CDR3 bases: TGTGCCATCAGTGGTGGACTAGCGGGAGGTCTGCATGAGCAGTTCTTC.